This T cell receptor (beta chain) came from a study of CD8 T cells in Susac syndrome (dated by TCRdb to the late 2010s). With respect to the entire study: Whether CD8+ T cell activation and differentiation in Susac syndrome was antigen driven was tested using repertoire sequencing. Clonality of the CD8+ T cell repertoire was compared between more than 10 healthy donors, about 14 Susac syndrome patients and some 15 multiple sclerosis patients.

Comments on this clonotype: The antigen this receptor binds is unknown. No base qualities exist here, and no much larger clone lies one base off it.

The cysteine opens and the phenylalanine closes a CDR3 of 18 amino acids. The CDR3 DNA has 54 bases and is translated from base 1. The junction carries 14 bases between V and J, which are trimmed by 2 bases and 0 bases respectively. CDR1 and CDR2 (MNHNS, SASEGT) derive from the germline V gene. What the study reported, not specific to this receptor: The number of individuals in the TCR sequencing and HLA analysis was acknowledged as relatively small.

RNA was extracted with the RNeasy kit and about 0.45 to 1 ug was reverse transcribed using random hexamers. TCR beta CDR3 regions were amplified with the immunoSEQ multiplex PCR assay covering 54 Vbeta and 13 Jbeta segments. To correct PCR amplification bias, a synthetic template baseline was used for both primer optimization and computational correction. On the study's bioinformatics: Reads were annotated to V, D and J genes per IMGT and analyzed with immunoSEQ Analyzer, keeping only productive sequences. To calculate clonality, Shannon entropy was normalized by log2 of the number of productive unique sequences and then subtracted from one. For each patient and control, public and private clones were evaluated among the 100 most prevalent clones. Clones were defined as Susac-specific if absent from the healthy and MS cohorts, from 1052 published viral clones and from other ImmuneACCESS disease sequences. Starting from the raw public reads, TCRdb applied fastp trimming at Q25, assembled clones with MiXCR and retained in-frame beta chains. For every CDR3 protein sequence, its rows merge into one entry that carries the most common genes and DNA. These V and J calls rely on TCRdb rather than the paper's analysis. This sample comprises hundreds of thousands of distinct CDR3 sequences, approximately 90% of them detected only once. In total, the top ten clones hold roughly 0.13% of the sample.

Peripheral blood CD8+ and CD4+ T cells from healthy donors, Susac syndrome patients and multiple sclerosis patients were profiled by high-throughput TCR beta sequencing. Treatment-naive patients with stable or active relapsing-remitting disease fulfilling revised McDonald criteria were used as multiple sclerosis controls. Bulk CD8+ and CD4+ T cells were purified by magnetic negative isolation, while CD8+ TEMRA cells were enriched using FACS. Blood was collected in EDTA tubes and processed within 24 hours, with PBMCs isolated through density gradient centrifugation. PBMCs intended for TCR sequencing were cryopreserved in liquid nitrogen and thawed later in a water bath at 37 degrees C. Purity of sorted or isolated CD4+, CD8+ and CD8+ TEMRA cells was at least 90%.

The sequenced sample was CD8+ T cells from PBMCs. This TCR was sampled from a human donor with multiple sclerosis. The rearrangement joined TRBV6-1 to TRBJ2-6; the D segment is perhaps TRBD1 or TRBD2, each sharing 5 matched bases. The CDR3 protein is CASSELGDLSSGANVLTF. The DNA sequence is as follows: TGTGCCAGCAGTGAACTTGGGGACCTGTCCTCTGGGGCCAACGTCCTGACTTTC.